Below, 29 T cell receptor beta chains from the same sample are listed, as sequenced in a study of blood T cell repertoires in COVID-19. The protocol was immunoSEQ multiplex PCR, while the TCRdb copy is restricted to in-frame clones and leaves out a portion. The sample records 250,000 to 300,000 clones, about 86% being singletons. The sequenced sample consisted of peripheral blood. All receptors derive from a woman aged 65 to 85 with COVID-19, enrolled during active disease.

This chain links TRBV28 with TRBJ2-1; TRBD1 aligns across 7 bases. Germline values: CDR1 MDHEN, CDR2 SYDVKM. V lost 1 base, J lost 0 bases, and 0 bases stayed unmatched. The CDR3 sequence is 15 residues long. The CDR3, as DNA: TGTGCCAGCAGTTTATACAGGGGCTCCTACAATGAGCAGTTCTTC. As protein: CASSLYRGSYNEQFF.

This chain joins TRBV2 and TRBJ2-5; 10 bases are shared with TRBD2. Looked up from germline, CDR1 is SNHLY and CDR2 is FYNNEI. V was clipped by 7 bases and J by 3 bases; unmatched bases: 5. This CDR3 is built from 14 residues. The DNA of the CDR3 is TGTGCCAGCAAATCCGGGACTAGCGAAGAGACCCAGTACTTC. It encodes CASKSGTSEETQYF.

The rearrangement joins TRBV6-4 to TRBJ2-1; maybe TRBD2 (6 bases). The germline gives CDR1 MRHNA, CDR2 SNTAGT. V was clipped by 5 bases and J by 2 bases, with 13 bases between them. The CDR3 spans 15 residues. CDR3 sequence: CASSLYGGTYNEQFF. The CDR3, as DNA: TGTGCCAGCAGTCTGTATGGGGGGACCTACAATGAGCAGTTCTTC.

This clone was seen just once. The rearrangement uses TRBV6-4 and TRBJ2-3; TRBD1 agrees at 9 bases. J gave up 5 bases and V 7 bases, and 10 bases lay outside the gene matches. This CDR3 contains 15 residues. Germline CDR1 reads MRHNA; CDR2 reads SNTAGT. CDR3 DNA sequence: TGTGCCAGCAAGGTCTCACAGGGGGCACGAGATACGCAGTATTTT. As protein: CASKVSQGARDTQYF.

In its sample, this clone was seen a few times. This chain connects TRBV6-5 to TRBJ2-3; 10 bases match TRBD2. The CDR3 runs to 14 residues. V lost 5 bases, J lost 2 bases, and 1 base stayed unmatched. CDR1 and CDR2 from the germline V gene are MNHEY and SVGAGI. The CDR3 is CASSSGGATDTQYF. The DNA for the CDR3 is TGTGCCAGCAGTAGCGGGGGGGCCACAGATACGCAGTATTTT.

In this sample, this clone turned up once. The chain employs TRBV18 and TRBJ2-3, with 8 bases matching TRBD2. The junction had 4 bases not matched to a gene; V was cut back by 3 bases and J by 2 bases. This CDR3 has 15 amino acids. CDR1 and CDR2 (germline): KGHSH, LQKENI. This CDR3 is CASSPSGDATDTQYF. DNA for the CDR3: TGTGCCAGCTCACCTAGCGGGGATGCCACAGATACGCAGTATTTT.

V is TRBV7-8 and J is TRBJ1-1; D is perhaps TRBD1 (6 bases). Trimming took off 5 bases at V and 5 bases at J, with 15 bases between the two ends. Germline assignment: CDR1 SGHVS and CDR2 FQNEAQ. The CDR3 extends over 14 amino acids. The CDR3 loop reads CASSRGRGQTEAFF. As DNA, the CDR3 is TGTGCCAGCAGCCGGGGCAGGGGTCAGACTGAAGCTTTCTTT.

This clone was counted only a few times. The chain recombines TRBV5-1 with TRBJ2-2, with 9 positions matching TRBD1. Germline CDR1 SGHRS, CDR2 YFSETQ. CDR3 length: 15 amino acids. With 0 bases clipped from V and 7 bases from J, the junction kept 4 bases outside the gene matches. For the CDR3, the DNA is TGCGCCAGCAGCTTGGAGGACAGGGGTATCGGGGAGCTGTTTTTT. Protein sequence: CASSLEDRGIGELFF.

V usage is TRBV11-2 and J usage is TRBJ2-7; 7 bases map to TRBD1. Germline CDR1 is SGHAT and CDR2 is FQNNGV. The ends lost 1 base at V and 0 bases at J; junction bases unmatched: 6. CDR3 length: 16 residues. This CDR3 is CASSLGKTGSSYEQYF. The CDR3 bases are TGTGCCAGCAGCTTAGGCAAGACAGGGAGCTCCTACGAGCAGTACTTC. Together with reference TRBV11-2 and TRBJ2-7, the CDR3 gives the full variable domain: EAGVAQSPRYKIIEKRQSVAFWCNPISGHATLYWYQQILGQGPKLLIQFQNNGVVDDSQLPKDRFSAERLKGVDSTLKIQPAKLEDSAVYLCASSLGKTGSSYEQYFGPGTRLTVT.

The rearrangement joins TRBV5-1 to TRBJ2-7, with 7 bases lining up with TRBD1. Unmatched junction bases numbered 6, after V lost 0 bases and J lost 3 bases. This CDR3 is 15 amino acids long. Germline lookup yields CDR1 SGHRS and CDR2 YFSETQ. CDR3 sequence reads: CASSLGGQGVYEQYF. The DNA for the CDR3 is TGCGCCAGCAGCTTGGGCGGTCAGGGGGTCTACGAGCAGTACTTC.

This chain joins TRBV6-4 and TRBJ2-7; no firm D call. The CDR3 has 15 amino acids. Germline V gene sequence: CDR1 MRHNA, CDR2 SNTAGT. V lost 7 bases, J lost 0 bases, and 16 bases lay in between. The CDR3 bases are TGTGCCAGCACCCCAACCGGTACGAGCTCCTACGAGCAGTACTTC. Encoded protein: CASTPTGTSSYEQYF.

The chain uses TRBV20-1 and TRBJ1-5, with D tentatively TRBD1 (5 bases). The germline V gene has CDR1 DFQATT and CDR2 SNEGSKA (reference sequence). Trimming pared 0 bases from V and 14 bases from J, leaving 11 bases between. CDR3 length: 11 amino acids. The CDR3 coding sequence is TGCAGTGCTAGAGAGACGGGCAGGGAGCATTTT. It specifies CSARETGREHF.

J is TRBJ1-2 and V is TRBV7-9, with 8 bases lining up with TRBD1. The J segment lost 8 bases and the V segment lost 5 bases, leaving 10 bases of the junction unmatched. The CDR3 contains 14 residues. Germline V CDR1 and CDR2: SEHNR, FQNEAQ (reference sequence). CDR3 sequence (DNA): TGTGCCAGCAGCCCAGGACAGGGAATAAAAGGCTACACCTTC. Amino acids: CASSPGQGIKGYTF. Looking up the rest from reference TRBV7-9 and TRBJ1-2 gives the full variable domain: DTGVSQNPRHKITKRGQNVTFRCDPISEHNRLYWYRQTLGQGPEFLTYFQNEAQLEKSRLLSDRFSAERPKGSFSTLEIQRTEQGDSAMYLCASSPGQGIKGYTFGSGTRLTVV.

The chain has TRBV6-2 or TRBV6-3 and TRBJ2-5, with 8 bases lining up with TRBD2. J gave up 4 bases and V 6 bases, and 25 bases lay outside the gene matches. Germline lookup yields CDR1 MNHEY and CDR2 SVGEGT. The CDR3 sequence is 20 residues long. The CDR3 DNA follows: TGTGCCAGCAGCCACACCCTCCCACAGCGGGGGTTCGTCCGGGGAGAGACCCAGTACTTC. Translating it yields CASSHTLPQRGFVRGETQYF.

The CDR3 coding sequence is TGTGCCAGCCTCGCCGGACTAGCGGGGACCGGGGAGCTGTTTTTT. Residues: CASLAGLAGTGELFF. The V gene is TRBV6-5, the J gene TRBJ2-2; 12 bases align to TRBD2. CDR3 length: 15 residues. Germline V gene lookup returns CDR1 MNHEY and CDR2 SVGAGI. The ends lost 8 bases at V and 5 bases at J; junction bases unmatched: 6.

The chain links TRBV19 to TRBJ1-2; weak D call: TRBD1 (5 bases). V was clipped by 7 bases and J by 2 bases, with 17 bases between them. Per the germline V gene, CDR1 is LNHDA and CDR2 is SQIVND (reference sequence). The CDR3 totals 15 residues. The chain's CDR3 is CASTTGGRTNYGYTF. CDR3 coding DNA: TGTGCCAGTACCACCGGGGGACGGACCAACTATGGCTACACCTTC.

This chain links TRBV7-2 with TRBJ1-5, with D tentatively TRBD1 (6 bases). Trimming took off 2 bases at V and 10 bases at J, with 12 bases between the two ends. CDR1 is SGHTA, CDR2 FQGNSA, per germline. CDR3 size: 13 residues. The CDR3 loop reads CASSLFWGRPQHF. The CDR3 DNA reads TGTGCCAGCAGCTTATTTTGGGGGCGACCCCAGCATTTT.

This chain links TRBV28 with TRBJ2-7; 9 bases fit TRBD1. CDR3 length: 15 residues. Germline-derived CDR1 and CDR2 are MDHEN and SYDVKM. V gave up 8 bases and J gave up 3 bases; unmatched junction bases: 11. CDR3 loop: CASLSGDRVVYEQYF. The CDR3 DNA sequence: TGTGCCAGCCTTAGTGGGGACAGGGTCGTCTACGAGCAGTACTTC.

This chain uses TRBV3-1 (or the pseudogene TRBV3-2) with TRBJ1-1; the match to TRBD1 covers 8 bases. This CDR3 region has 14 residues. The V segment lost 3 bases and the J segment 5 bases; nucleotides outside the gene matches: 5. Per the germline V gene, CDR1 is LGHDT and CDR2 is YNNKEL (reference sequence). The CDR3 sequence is CASSHGQGVTEAFF. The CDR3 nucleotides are TGTGCCAGCAGCCATGGACAGGGAGTGACTGAAGCTTTCTTT.

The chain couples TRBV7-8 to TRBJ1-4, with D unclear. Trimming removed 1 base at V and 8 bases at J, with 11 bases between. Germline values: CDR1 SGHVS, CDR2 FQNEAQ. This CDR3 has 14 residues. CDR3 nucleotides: TGTGCCAGCAGCTTAGGGACGGGATGGGAAAAACTGTTTTTT. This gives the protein CASSLGTGWEKLFF. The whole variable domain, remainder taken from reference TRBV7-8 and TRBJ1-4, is GAGVSQSPRYKVAKRGQDVALRCDPISGHVSLFWYQQALGQGPEFLTYFQNEAQLDKSGLPSDRFFAERPEGSVSTLKIQRTQQEDSAVYLCASSLGTGWEKLFFGSGTQLSVL.

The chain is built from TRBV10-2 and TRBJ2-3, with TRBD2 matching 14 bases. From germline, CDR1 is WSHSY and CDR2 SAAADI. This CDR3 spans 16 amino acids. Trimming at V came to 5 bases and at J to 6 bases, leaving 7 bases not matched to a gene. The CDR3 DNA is TGCGCCAGCAGTCCGACTAGCGGGGGGGCCGGGGATACGCAGTATTTT. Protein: CASSPTSGGAGDTQYF.

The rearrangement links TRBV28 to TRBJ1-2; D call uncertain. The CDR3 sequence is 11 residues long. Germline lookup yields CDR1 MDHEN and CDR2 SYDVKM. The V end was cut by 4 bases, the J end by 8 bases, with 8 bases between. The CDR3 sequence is CASSSRAGYTF. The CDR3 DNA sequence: TGTGCCAGCAGTTCAAGAGCCGGCTACACCTTC.

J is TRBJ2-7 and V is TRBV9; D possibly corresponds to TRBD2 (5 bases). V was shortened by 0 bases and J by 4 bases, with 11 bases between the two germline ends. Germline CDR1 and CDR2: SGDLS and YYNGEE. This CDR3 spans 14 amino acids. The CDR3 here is CASSVGGPDYEQYF. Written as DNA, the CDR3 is TGTGCCAGCAGCGTAGGCGGGCCTGATTACGAGCAGTACTTC. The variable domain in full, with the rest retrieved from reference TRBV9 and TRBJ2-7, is DSGVTQTPKHLITATGQRVTLRCSPRSGDLSVYWYQQSLDQGLQFLIQYYNGEERAKGNILERFSAQQFPDLHSELNLSSLELGDSALYFCASSVGGPDYEQYFGPGTRLTVT.

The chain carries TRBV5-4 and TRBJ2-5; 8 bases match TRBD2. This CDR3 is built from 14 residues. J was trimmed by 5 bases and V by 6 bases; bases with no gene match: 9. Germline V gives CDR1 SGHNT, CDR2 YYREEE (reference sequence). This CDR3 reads CASTLTSEGETQYF. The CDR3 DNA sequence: TGTGCCAGCACCCTGACTAGCGAGGGTGAGACCCAGTACTTC.

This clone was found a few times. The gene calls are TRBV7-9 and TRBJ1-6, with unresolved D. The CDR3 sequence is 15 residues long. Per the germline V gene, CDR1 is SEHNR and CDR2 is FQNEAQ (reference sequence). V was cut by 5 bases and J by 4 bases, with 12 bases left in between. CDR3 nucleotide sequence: TGTGCCAGCAGCGGGAGCGGGCCTTATAATTCACCCCTCCACTTT. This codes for CASSGSGPYNSPLHF.

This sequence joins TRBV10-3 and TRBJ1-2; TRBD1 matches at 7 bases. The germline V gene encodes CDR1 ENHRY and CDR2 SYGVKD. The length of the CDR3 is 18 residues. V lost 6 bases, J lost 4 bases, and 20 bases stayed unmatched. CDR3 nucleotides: TGTGCCATCAGAGACTTAACAGGGGCGAACTTGGGGGCCTATGGCTACACCTTC. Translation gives CAIRDLTGANLGAYGYTF.

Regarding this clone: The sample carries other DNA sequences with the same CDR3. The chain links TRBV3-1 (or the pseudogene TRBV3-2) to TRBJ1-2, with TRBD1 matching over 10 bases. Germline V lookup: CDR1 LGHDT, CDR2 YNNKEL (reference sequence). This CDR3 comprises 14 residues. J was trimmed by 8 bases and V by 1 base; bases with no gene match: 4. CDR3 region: CASSQGQGARGYTF. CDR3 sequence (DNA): TGTGCCAGCAGCCAAGGACAGGGGGCTCGGGGCTACACCTTC.

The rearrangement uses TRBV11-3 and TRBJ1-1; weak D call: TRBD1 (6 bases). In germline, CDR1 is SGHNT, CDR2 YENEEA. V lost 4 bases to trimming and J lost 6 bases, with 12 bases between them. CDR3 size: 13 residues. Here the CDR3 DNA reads TGTGCCAGCAGCTCCGGGACACCCGCTGAAGCTTTCTTT. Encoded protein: CASSSGTPAEAFF.

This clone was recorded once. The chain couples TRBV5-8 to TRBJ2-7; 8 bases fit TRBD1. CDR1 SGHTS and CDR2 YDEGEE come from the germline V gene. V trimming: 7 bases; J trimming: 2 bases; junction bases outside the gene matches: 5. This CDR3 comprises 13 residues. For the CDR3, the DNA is TGTGCCAGCGAGGACAGGGTAGCCTACGAGCAGTACTTC. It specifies CASEDRVAYEQYF.